This record looks at one T cell receptor beta chain sequence and its context. Ages ranged from about 18 to 89 years, with residence in about 24 US areas. Cohort placement rested on clinical history that participants reported themselves. Germline assignment: CDR1 SNHLY and CDR2 FYNNEI. V lost 3 bases and J lost 5, with 14 bases in between. The CDR3 is 15 residues long. This entry is derived from a study of blood T cell repertoires in COVID-19. Methods used by the authors: Estimation of nucleated cell counts was performed using reference gene primer amplification. Method: immunoSEQ multiplex PCR; TCRdb's copy keeps in-frame clones and lacks some. V and J calls and clone size follow that table, whereas D and trimming were derived from the DNA. The data show a few hundred thousand clones, approximately 80% seen once.

The clonotype originates from a man between 40 and 49 years old who had recovered from COVID-19. The chain carries TRBV2 and TRBJ1-5, with D maybe TRBD1 (6 bases). Sequenced input: PBMCs or T cells enriched from blood (not recorded which). This chain's CDR3 is CASSDPGDGDQPQHF. The CDR3 DNA sequence: TGTGCCAGCAGTGACCCAGGGGACGGTGATCAGCCCCAGCATTTT.